There are a few counts of the clone carrying this T cell receptor beta chain. These data come from a study of T cells after yellow fever vaccination. Germline CDR1 is SNHLY and CDR2 is FYNNEI. The junction had 1 base not matched to a gene; V was cut back by 6 bases and J by 7 bases. CDR3 size: 12 residues. They built TCR cDNA with 5'RACE template switching, a step that put in a universal primer site and UMIs. TCRdb analysed the 5' RACE reads with MiXCR anew, one entry per CDR3 protein. The profile shows 300,000 to 400,000 distinct CDR3 sequences, about 12% of them singletons. This chain joins TRBV2 and TRBJ2-3; 10 bases align to TRBD1. The clonotype comes from a man aged 18 to 35 who received the YFV17D yellow fever vaccine. The sequencing used CD4+ T cells sorted from PBMCs, collected 15 days after the yellow fever booster vaccination. CDR3 protein: CASRDRGNTQYF. DNA for the CDR3: TGTGCCAGCAGGGACAGGGGGAATACGCAGTATTTT.